The 9 T cell receptor beta chains reported below all come from one sample, sequenced in a study of shared clonotypes between healthy human individuals (dated by TCRdb to 2020 to 2021). The library was obtained by the immunoSEQ multiplex PCR assay. What TCRdb holds here is the immuneACCESS table cut down to in-frame rearrangements. Part of the clones is not present; checked against another copy, under half of the missing clones reflect an unresolved V gene, and the others are unexplained. This sample has under 1,900,000 clones in its table, and just under 99% of those were observed once. The leading ten clones occupy roughly 0.36% of the sample. The sequenced sample consisted of naive CD4+ T cells sorted from blood. The cell subset or site label, as the study defines it: CD45RA+ positively selected. Receptors were obtained from a man in his thirties or forties in good health.

The chain couples TRBV9 to TRBJ2-1, with D possibly matching TRBD2 (6 bases). V lost 0 bases to trimming and J lost 4 bases, with 20 bases between them. CDR3 size: 18 residues. Per germline, CDR1 SGDLS and CDR2 YYNGEE. The DNA for the CDR3 is TGTGCCAGCAGCGTAGTAGCTTCGGGCGGGGCACAATACAATGAGCAGTTCTTC. This gives the protein CASSVVASGGAQYNEQFF.

This clone was picked up one time. The gene calls are TRBV4-3 and TRBJ2-2, with D perhaps TRBD2 (7 bases). CDR1 is LGHNA, CDR2 YSLEER, per germline. There are 18 residues in the CDR3. Trimming cost V 1 base and J 4 bases, with 19 bases left between them. The CDR3 DNA follows: TGCGCCAGCAGCCAAGTTCCGGGGGCGGGGGCCGGCACCGGGGAGCTGTTTTTT. It specifies CASSQVPGAGAGTGELFF.

This clone was seen once. V is TRBV4-2 and J is TRBJ1-1, with no clear D. Trimming removed 1 base from V and 4 bases from J, with 10 bases in between. This CDR3 is 14 amino acids long. Germline-derived CDR1 and CDR2 are LGHNA and YNFKEQ. CDR3 region: CASSQGPRGTEAFF. CDR3 sequence (DNA): TGTGCCAGCAGCCAAGGGCCCCGTGGCACTGAAGCTTTCTTT.

As regards this clone: Germline and junction disagree at one end, which may indicate a read error. The chain recombines TRBV7-2 with TRBJ2-3; TRBD1 is a possible D gene (5 bases). This CDR3 has 13 amino acids. Germline assignment: CDR1 SGHTA and CDR2 FQGNSA. CDR3 sequence reads: CASSPAAWPVRDF. The CDR3 DNA sequence: TGTGCCAGCAGCCCGGCGGCTTGGCCTGTCAGGGATTTT.

The table lists this clone with a count of one. In nucleotides, the CDR3 is TGTGCCAGCAGCCCCCGGACTAGCGGACCCTACGAGCAGTACTTC. Its protein is CASSPRTSGPYEQYF. The rearrangement joins TRBV9 to TRBJ2-7; 10 positions agree with TRBD2. CDR1 and CDR2 from the germline V gene are SGDLS and YYNGEE. The CDR3 contains 15 residues. V was clipped by 4 bases and J by 2 bases; unmatched bases: 6.

As for this clone: The sample contains more than one DNA sequence encoding this CDR3. V and J are TRBV20-1 and TRBJ2-2, with D unresolved. This CDR3 spans 11 amino acids. Germline assignment: CDR1 DFQATT and CDR2 SNEGSKA (reference sequence). V dropped 6 bases and J dropped 5 bases, with 7 bases sitting between them. The CDR3 is CSATRTGELFF. The CDR3 coding sequence is TGCAGTGCGACCCGGACCGGGGAGCTGTTTTTT.

A single count supports this clone. The V gene is TRBV28, the J gene TRBJ2-5; D assignment may be TRBD1 or TRBD2 (5 bases each). Deletions cut 3 bases from V and 0 bases from J, with 11 bases between. The CDR3 sequence is 15 residues long. CDR1 MDHEN and CDR2 SYDVKM come from the germline V gene. CDR3 loop: CASSLGRLNQETQYF. The DNA for the CDR3 is TGTGCCAGCAGTTTGGGACGTTTGAACCAAGAGACCCAGTACTTC.

V gene TRBV18 combines with J gene TRBJ2-1; D is perhaps TRBD1 (6 bases). The CDR3 length is 15 residues. Germline V gene data show CDR1 as KGHSH and CDR2 as LQKENI. The V gene lost 4 bases and the J gene lost 2 bases, with 12 bases spanning the gap. CDR3 amino acids: CASSLDRPTYNEQFF. CDR3 nucleotide sequence: TGTGCCAGCTCACTGGACAGACCCACCTACAATGAGCAGTTCTTC.

The V call is TRBV7-2, the J call TRBJ1-4; D possibly corresponds to TRBD1 (6 bases). This CDR3 spans 16 amino acids. Germline V CDR1 and CDR2: SGHTA, FQGNSA. V lost 2 bases to trimming and J lost 4 bases, with 14 bases between them. This CDR3 reads CASSLLGLQGNEKLFF. The CDR3 bases are TGTGCCAGCAGCTTATTAGGGTTACAGGGTAATGAAAAACTGTTTTTT.